The 17 T cell receptor beta chains below were found in one sample sequenced in a study of blood T cell repertoires in COVID-19 (TCRdb year 2020). Library prep was done by the immunoSEQ multiplex PCR assay. In its TCRdb copy, this immuneACCESS table keeps in-frame sequences only and misses some clones. Where compared with another copy, unresolved V genes explain less than half of these, and the others have no known cause. This sample is represented by 60,000 to 65,000 clones; about 76% of them were singletons. Of the sample, around 5% falls within the top ten clones. Sequencing was performed on peripheral blood. These receptors came from a human donor in a cohort sampled during active COVID-19.

This clone came up many times. The chain joins TRBV19 to TRBJ2-4; 7 nucleotides line up with TRBD2. Germline V gene sequence: CDR1 LNHDA, CDR2 SQIVND (reference sequence). V shed 5 bases and J 4 bases; nucleotides not matched to a gene: 5. The CDR3 is 14 amino acids. The CDR3 DNA reads TGTGCCAGTAGTTTCGGACTAGATAAAAACATTCAGTACTTC. Translating it yields CASSFGLDKNIQYF.

The chain employs TRBV24-1 and TRBJ2-1, with 7 positions matching TRBD1. This CDR3 is built from 11 residues. CDR1 KGHDR and CDR2 SFDVKD come from the germline V gene. J was trimmed by 5 bases and V by 12 bases; bases with no gene match: 3. As DNA, the CDR3 is TGTGCCGCCGGGACAGACAATGAGCAGTTCTTC. It specifies CAAGTDNEQFF.

V gene TRBV27 combines with J gene TRBJ2-5; TRBD1 matches at 9 bases. The V segment lost 3 bases and the J segment 2 bases; nucleotides outside the gene matches: 4. The CDR3 sequence is 15 residues long. Germline V gives CDR1 MNHEY, CDR2 SMNVEV (reference sequence). DNA of the CDR3: TGTGCCAGCAGTTTGGGGACAGGGCGACAAGAGACCCAGTACTTC. Translation: CASSLGTGRQETQYF.

This clone was found a few times. This chain joins TRBV4-1 and TRBJ2-3; TRBD2 matches 8 bases. Per germline, CDR1 MGHRA and CDR2 YSYEKL. CDR3 length: 17 amino acids. After removal of 0 bases from V and 5 bases from J, the junction contained 10 bases not matched to a gene. CDR3: CASSQDSTGTRGDTQYF. In DNA, the CDR3 is TGCGCCAGCAGCCAAGATTCCACCGGGACTAGAGGAGATACGCAGTATTTT.

This clone appeared a few times. This chain uses TRBV19 with TRBJ2-3, with 10 bases identical to TRBD2. The CDR3 length is 14 residues. CDR1 is LNHDA, CDR2 SQIVND, per germline (reference sequence). V lost 1 base, J lost 5 bases, and 0 bases stayed unmatched. The CDR3 loop is CASSIGTSGDTQYF. CDR3 in DNA: TGTGCCAGTAGTATAGGGACTAGCGGAGATACGCAGTATTTT.

This sequence joins TRBV11-3 and TRBJ2-1; 9 bases align to TRBD1. J was trimmed by 8 bases and V by 4 bases; bases with no gene match: 9. Germline-derived CDR1 and CDR2 are SGHNT and YENEEA. This CDR3 is 15 amino acids long. Here the CDR3 DNA reads TGTGCCAGCAGCTACGGGGGACAGGGCGTACATGAGCAGTTCTTC. This sequence encodes CASSYGGQGVHEQFF.

In this sample, this clone turned up a few times. This CDR3 is CASSPHREVAEAFF. The CDR3, as DNA: TGTGCCAGCAGCCCCCATCGGGAGGTCGCTGAAGCTTTCTTT. The rearrangement links TRBV6-5 to TRBJ1-1, with unresolved D. Per germline, CDR1 MNHEY and CDR2 SVGAGI. The CDR3 is 14 amino acids. V was clipped by 6 bases and J by 6 bases, with 17 bases between them.

The chain employs TRBV10-3 and TRBJ2-1; TRBD2 agrees at 10 bases. This CDR3 is 13 amino acids long. The ends lost 6 bases at V and 7 bases at J; junction bases unmatched: 3. Germline V gives CDR1 ENHRY, CDR2 SYGVKD. CDR3 DNA sequence: TGTGCCATCAGGGAGACTAGCGGGAATGAGCAGTTCTTC. This sequence encodes CAIRETSGNEQFF.

The chain combines TRBV6-6 with TRBJ2-1; 9 bases fit TRBD1. Trimming cost V 5 bases and J 0 bases; bases outside gene matches: 5. Germline V lookup: CDR1 MNHNY, CDR2 SVGAGI (reference sequence). The CDR3 spans 16 residues. The CDR3 loop is CASSRDRGSSYNEQFF. Written as DNA, the CDR3 is TGTGCCAGCAGTCGAGACAGGGGGAGCTCCTACAATGAGCAGTTCTTC.

The chain recombines TRBV5-4 with TRBJ2-5, with 10 bases that match TRBD2. Germline lookup yields CDR1 SGHNT and CDR2 YYREEE (reference sequence). The CDR3 contains 17 residues. V lost 3 bases and J lost 10; bases outside the gene matches: 18. The CDR3 DNA is TGTGCCAGCAGCTCGGGGGCTAGCGGGGGCCCGGGATTTGACCAGTACTTC. As protein: CASSSGASGGPGFDQYF.

This chain joins TRBV30 and TRBJ1-2; D unclear. This CDR3 has 14 amino acids. V lost 1 base and J lost 3, with 12 bases in between. CDR1 is GTSNPN, CDR2 SVGIG, per germline (reference sequence). CDR3 nucleotide sequence: TGTGCCTGGAGTGGTCGGCAGGTACACTATGGCTACACCTTC. Residues: CAWSGRQVHYGYTF.

This clone was counted a single time. This sequence joins TRBV5-1 and TRBJ2-3; D is perhaps TRBD1 (6 bases). V lost 4 bases to trimming and J lost 0 bases, with 15 bases between them. The CDR3 consists of 16 residues. Germline V CDR1 and CDR2: SGHRS, YFSETQ. DNA of the CDR3: TGCGCCAGCAGCCCCCCCGGGACAACTAGCACAGATACGCAGTATTTT. This codes for CASSPPGTTSTDTQYF.

In this sample, this clone turned up a few times. The rearrangement links TRBV7-9 to TRBJ1-1, with D possibly matching TRBD1 (6 bases). The germline gives CDR1 SEHNR, CDR2 FQNEAQ (reference sequence). V was trimmed by 5 bases and J by 9 bases, leaving 13 bases between them. The CDR3 covers 12 residues. CDR3: CASSVAGGQAFF. CDR3 in DNA: TGTGCCAGCAGCGTCGCCGGGGGGCAAGCTTTCTTT.

This clone was detected only a few times. This chain uses TRBV9 with TRBJ2-2, with D perhaps TRBD2 (5 bases). Germline V CDR1 and CDR2: SGDLS, YYNGEE. Trimming removed 2 bases at V and 4 bases at J, with 12 bases between. This CDR3 contains 15 residues. CDR3 sequence: CASSVGSGSTGELFF. CDR3 nucleotide sequence: TGTGCCAGCAGCGTTGGTTCGGGGAGCACCGGGGAGCTGTTTTTT. Using reference TRBV9 and TRBJ2-2 for the parts outside the CDR3, the full variable domain is DSGVTQTPKHLITATGQRVTLRCSPRSGDLSVYWYQQSLDQGLQFLIQYYNGEERAKGNILERFSAQQFPDLHSELNLSSLELGDSALYFCASSVGSGSTGELFFGEGSRLTVL.

This rearrangement joins TRBV9 to TRBJ2-5; 13 bases are shared with TRBD2. Germline V gene lookup returns CDR1 SGDLS and CDR2 YYNGEE. The junction had 19 bases not matched to a gene; V was cut back by 3 bases and J by 2 bases. This CDR3 spans 21 amino acids. The CDR3 region is CASSGRARTSGGTHTQETQYF. The CDR3 coding sequence is TGTGCCAGCAGCGGAAGAGCCCGGACTAGCGGGGGTACGCACACACAAGAGACCCAGTACTTC.

The chain employs TRBV19 and TRBJ2-7; a weak D match, TRBD2 (7 bases). Looked up from germline, CDR1 is LNHDA and CDR2 is SQIVND (reference sequence). The V end was cut by 8 bases, the J end by 6 bases, with 20 bases between. This CDR3 is 14 amino acids long. The CDR3 coding sequence is TGTGCCAGTTCCCTGGGGGCGGGAGCCCGCGAGCAGTACTTC. It codes for CASSLGAGAREQYF.

The rearrangement joins TRBV18 to TRBJ2-6; 8 bases are shared with TRBD1. V trimming: 5 bases; J trimming: 0 bases; junction bases outside the gene matches: 6. This CDR3 has 17 amino acids. CDR1 is KGHSH and CDR2 is LQKENI in the germline V gene. The CDR3 region is CASSLQGVNSGANVLTF. The CDR3 DNA reads TGTGCCAGCTCATTACAGGGGGTTAACTCTGGGGCCAACGTCCTGACTTTC.